This T cell receptor beta chain was recorded in a study of T cells after yellow fever vaccination (dated by TCRdb to about 2019). With regard to the full study: The SMART-Seq v4 Ultra Low Input RNA kit was used to prepare libraries from fractions with low cell numbers. To track T-cell clones before and after primary and booster YFV17D yellow fever vaccination, bulk TCR alpha and beta repertoires were sequenced longitudinally. Two healthy male donors, one aged 18 to 30 and one aged 30 to 40 years, were included in the cohort. Bulk PBMC replicates and cell subsets were isolated from blood drawn at multiple timepoints before and after both primary and secondary immunization. Overall study results and their limits: Only a couple of donors were included in the study, so the extent to which the findings can be generalized is limited. Compared with the primary T-cell response, the secondary T-cell response was faster but weaker, reaching its peak on day 5 rather than on day 15. FACS-sorted repertoires could contain abundant contaminating clonotypes from the bulk population, so computational filtering was required. A small share of clonotypes occurred in both CD4 and CD8 compartments, likely arising from convergent recombination. After the booster, most clones that had expanded after primary vaccination were detected again (almost 97% of CD4 and 70% to 90% of CD8), suggesting broad maintenance of memory.

As concerns this clonotype: The specificity of this receptor is unknown. Base quality data are lacking; no much larger clone is found one base away.

The germline V gene provides CDR1 LGHNA and CDR2 YNFKEQ. V lost 0 bases and J lost 6 bases; the stretch between them is 20 bases long. There are 17 amino acids in the CDR3, from cysteine to phenylalanine inclusive. Only the CDR3 portion is preserved as DNA: 51 bases, with reading frame beginning at the first base. Reading the label with the study, this specimen's treatment or condition is: live attenuated yellow fever vaccine strain. At each blood-draw timepoint, two biological replicates of bulk PBMCs were obtained. A standard Ficoll-Paque protocol was used to isolate PBMCs from peripheral blood. RNA was extracted with TriZol from bulk PBMCs, CD4 and CD8 fractions, and dextramer-positive and dextramer-negative fractions. The reads were generated on an Illumina NovaSeq 6000. TCR cDNA was synthesized by 5'RACE template switching, which introduced a universal primer site and unique molecular identifiers. cDNA synthesis was primed from both the TCR alpha and TCR beta constant segments. Library amplification involved two PCR steps, and the second step added sample barcodes and sequencing adapters. Libraries were sequenced on Illumina HiSeq 2500 (2x100 bp) or NovaSeq (2x150 bp). The paper's processing steps were these. Reads were demultiplexed and collapsed into UMI consensus sequences with MIGEC, and V(D)J alignment was performed with MiXCR. Vaccine-responding clonotypes were identified with edgeR using replicate PBMC samples, with FDR below 0.01 and a log2 fold change above 5 up to day 15 being required. Each bulk clonotype received a CD4 or CD8 identity based on whether the sequenced CD4 or CD8 repertoire contained that clonotype at higher abundance. TCRdb reprocessed the public reads (quality trimming at Q25 with fastp, clone calling with MiXCR) and kept in-frame beta chains. Every distinct CDR3 protein forms one entry, paired with its most common genes and DNA. For this entry, the V and J calls and clone size follow TCRdb and not the study's own pipeline. Within this sample are under 500,000 distinct CDR3 sequences, with roughly a sixth of them counted one time only. The top ten hold about 18% of the sample.

The sequence was collected from a man younger than 35 who received the YFV17D yellow fever vaccine. This sample comprised PBMCs, obtained before the yellow fever booster vaccination. The V gene is TRBV4-2 and the J gene is TRBJ1-1, with the D gene too uncertain to name. The CDR3 protein is CASSQDVVSRARAEAFF. The DNA reads as follows: TGTGCCAGCAGCCAAGATGTCGTCTCTAGAGCCCGCGCTGAAGCTTTCTTT.